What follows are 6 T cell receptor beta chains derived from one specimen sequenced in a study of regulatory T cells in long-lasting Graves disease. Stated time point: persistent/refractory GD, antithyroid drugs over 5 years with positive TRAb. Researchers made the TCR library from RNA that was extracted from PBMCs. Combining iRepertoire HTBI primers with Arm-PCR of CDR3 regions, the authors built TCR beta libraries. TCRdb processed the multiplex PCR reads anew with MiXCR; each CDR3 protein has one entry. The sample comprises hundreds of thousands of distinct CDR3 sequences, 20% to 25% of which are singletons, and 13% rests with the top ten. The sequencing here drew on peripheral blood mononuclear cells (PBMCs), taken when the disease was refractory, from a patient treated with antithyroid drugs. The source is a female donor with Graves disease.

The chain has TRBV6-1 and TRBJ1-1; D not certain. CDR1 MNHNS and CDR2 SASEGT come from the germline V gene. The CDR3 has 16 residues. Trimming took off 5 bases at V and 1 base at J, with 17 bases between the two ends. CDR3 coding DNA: TGTGCCAGCAGTCCCCGGGCCACGCATTGGAACACTGAAGCTTTCTTT. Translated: CASSPRATHWNTEAFF.

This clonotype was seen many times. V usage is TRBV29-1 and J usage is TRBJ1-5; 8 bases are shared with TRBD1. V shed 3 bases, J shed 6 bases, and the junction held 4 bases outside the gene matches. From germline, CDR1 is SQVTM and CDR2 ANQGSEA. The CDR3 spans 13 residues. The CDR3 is CSVDAGTGQPQHF. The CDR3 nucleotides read TGCAGCGTTGATGCAGGGACAGGTCAGCCCCAGCATTTT.

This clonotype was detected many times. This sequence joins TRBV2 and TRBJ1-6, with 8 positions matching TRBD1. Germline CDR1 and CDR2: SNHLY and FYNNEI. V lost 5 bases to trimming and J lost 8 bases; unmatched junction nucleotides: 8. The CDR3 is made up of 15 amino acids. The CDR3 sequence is CASSRETGADSPLHF. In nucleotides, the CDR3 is TGTGCCAGCAGTCGTGAGACAGGGGCGGATTCACCCCTCCACTTT. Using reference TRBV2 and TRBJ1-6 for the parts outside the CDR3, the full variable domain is EPEVTQTPSHQVTQMGQEVILRCVPISNHLYFYWYRQILGQKVEFLVSFYNNEISEKSEIFDDQFSVERPDGSNFTLKIRSTKLEDSAMYFCASSRETGADSPLHFGNGTRLTVT.

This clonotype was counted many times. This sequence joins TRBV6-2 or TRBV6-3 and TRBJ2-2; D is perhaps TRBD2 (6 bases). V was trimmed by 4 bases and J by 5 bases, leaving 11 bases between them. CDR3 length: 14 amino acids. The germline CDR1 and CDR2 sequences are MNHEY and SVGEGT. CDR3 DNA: TGTGCCAGCAGTTCCGGGACTGGGACCGGGGAGCTGTTTTTT. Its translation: CASSSGTGTGELFF.

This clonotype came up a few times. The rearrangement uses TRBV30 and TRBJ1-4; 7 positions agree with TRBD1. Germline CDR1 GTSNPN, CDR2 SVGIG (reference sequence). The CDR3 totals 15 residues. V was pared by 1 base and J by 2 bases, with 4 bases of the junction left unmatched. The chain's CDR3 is CAWSAETGTNEKLFF. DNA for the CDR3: TGTGCCTGGAGTGCAGAGACAGGGACTAATGAAAAACTGTTTTTT.

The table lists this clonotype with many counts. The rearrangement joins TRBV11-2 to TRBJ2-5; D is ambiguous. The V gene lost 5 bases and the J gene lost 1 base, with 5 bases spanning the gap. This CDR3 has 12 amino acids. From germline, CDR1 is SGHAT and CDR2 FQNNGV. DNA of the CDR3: TGTGCCAGCAGCATGACCCAAGAGACCCAGTACTTC. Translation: CASSMTQETQYF. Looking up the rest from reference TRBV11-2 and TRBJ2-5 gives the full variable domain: EAGVAQSPRYKIIEKRQSVAFWCNPISGHATLYWYQQILGQGPKLLIQFQNNGVVDDSQLPKDRFSAERLKGVDSTLKIQPAKLEDSAVYLCASSMTQETQYFGPGTRLLVL.